The 7 T cell receptor beta chains listed next were all sequenced from one sample in a study of blood T cell repertoires in COVID-19. This table comes from immunoSEQ multiplex PCR, and its TCRdb copy is limited to in-frame clones, with some not included. The data show about 110,000 clones, with just over 75% seen just once and around 4% held by the top ten. The specimen sequenced was peripheral blood. Receptors were obtained from a woman at least 80 years old with acute or convalescent COVID-19.

The V gene is TRBV5-4, the J gene TRBJ2-1, with 9 bases aligning to TRBD1. The ends lost 0 bases at V and 2 bases at J; junction bases unmatched: 3. The CDR3 covers 16 residues. From germline, CDR1 is SGHNT and CDR2 YYREEE (reference sequence). CDR3 sequence: CASSLGGTGPYNEQFF. The CDR3 DNA reads TGTGCCAGCAGCTTGGGGGGGACAGGGCCCTACAATGAGCAGTTCTTC.

The chain recombines TRBV28 with TRBJ2-7; 7 bases map to TRBD1. V dropped 2 bases and J dropped 5; count of bases not matched to a gene: 9. Germline CDR1 MDHEN, CDR2 SYDVKM. The CDR3 extends over 15 amino acids. Here the CDR3 reads CASSLSIQGDNEQYF. In DNA form, the CDR3 reads TGTGCCAGCAGTTTAAGCATCCAGGGGGATAACGAGCAGTACTTC.

This sequence joins TRBV29-1 and TRBJ2-3, with 16 bases fitting TRBD2. The J segment lost 7 bases and the V segment lost 7 bases, leaving 8 bases of the junction unmatched. Germline V gives CDR1 SQVTM, CDR2 ANQGSEA. This CDR3 contains 15 residues. The CDR3 reads CSASGLAGGLYTQYF. The CDR3 region has the DNA TGCAGCGCATCGGGACTAGCGGGAGGGCTCTATACGCAGTATTTT.

The chain is built from TRBV27 and TRBJ1-1; 7 bases fit TRBD1. This CDR3 comprises 17 residues. Germline V gene sequence: CDR1 MNHEY, CDR2 SMNVEV (reference sequence). The V and J ends lost 6 bases and 6 bases, in that order; junction bases with no gene match: 19. The CDR3 DNA follows: TGTGCCAGCAGAGGGAAGTCCCGGAGGGACAGCGATTCTGAAGCTTTCTTT. It encodes CASRGKSRRDSDSEAFF.

V is TRBV7-2 and J is TRBJ1-1, with D maybe TRBD1 (5 bases). This CDR3 is built from 15 residues. Germline V gives CDR1 SGHTA, CDR2 FQGNSA. Trimming stripped 2 bases from V and 0 bases from J, with 10 bases between. CDR3 sequence: CASSLFTDMNTEAFF. CDR3 nucleotide sequence: TGTGCCAGCAGCTTATTTACGGACATGAACACTGAAGCTTTCTTT.

The J gene is TRBJ2-5, the V gene TRBV19, with TRBD2 matching over 11 bases. From germline, CDR1 is LNHDA and CDR2 SQIVND (reference sequence). The CDR3 consists of 16 residues. With 6 bases clipped from V and 4 bases from J, the junction kept 10 bases outside the gene matches. For the CDR3, the DNA is TGTGCCAGTAGAGCGGGACTAGCGGCCCTGGGAGAGACCCAGTACTTC. Amino acids: CASRAGLAALGETQYF. The full variable domain, rest sourced from reference TRBV19 and TRBJ2-5, is DGGITQSPKYLFRKEGQNVTLSCEQNLNHDAMYWYRQDPGQGLRLIYYSQIVNDFQKGDIAEGYSVSREKKESFPLTVTSAQKNPTAFYLCASRAGLAALGETQYFGPGTRLLVL.

The chain links TRBV7-2 to TRBJ2-3; D not certain. The germline V gene encodes CDR1 SGHTA and CDR2 FQGNSA. This CDR3 has 14 amino acids. V lost 0 bases and J 2 bases, leaving 6 bases between the germline ends. Here the CDR3 DNA reads TGTGCCAGCAGCTTAGCAAGCGTCACAGATACGCAGTATTTT. Translation: CASSLASVTDTQYF.